The 27 T cell receptor beta chains reported below all come from one sample, sequenced in a study of shared clonotypes between healthy human individuals. Clones were sequenced by immunoSEQ multiplex PCR, and TCRdb holds only the in-frame ones, with some missing. The repertoire holds millions of clones, with 85% to 95% as singletons. Sequencing input: naive CD4+ T cells sorted from blood. Indicated subset: CD45RA+ positively selected. These receptors were collected from a man younger than 30 in good health.

Points on this clone: The junction departs from the called germline gene at one end, perhaps through a read error. This chain joins TRBV28 and TRBJ2-2; a weak D match, TRBD2 (5 bases). This CDR3 is 17 amino acids long. Germline V gives CDR1 MDHEN, CDR2 SYDVKM. CDR3 sequence: CASSTSGVITKTGELFF. CDR3 nucleotides: TGTGCCAGCAGCACGTCCGGGGTAATAACGAAAACCGGGGAGCTGTTTTTT.

The CDR3 bases are TGTGCAAGTCGCTTAGTTTGGGGGAGGGCCAAGTACGAGCAGTACTTC. It specifies CASRLVWGRAKYEQYF. V gene TRBV12-2 combines with J gene TRBJ2-7; the table names TRBD2, a call not compared with the DNA. TRBV12-2 is tagged as a pseudogene. The CDR3 has 16 amino acids.

This chain uses TRBV7-5 with TRBJ2-7; the D segment call TRBD1 is taken from the table without a DNA check. TRBV7-5 is labeled a pseudogene. The length of the CDR3 is 15 residues. Written as DNA, the CDR3 is TGTGCCAGAAGCATGTGGGCCCAGAGCTCCTACGAGCAGTACTTC. Translation: CARSMWAQSSYEQYF.

The chain links TRBV15 to TRBJ2-1; TRBD2 aligns across 12 bases. V trimming: 5 bases; J trimming: 0 bases; junction bases outside the gene matches: 8. Germline CDR1 LNHNV, CDR2 YYDKDF (reference sequence). CDR3 length: 18 residues. The chain's CDR3 is CATSSGLAGPGSYNEQFF. CDR3 DNA sequence: TGTGCCACCAGCTCGGGACTAGCGGGTCCGGGCTCCTACAATGAGCAGTTCTTC.

The V call is TRBV11-2, the J call TRBJ2-1, with D perhaps TRBD1 (5 bases). Trimming shortened V by 5 bases and J by 2 bases, and 16 bases separated the two germline ends. The CDR3 runs to 16 residues. Germline lookup yields CDR1 SGHAT and CDR2 FQNNGV. The CDR3 DNA sequence: TGTGCCAGCAGCAGCCTCGCTGGGGCGGCCTACAATGAGCAGTTCTTC. As protein: CASSSLAGAAYNEQFF.

The chain has TRBV5-1 and TRBJ1-3, with 9 bases fitting TRBD1. V shed 0 bases, J shed 6 bases, and the junction held 4 bases outside the gene matches. The CDR3 is 15 residues long. The germline V gene encodes CDR1 SGHRS and CDR2 YFSETQ. This CDR3 reads CASSLGTGDENTIYF. The CDR3 DNA reads TGCGCCAGCAGCTTGGGGACAGGGGACGAAAACACCATATATTTT.

This chain connects TRBV7-9 to TRBJ1-1; D is uncertain. This CDR3 region has 14 residues. From germline, CDR1 is SEHNR and CDR2 FQNEAQ (reference sequence). V shed 2 bases and J shed 2 bases, with 9 bases lying between them. The CDR3 DNA follows: TGTGCCAGCAGCTTACACCAGGTAAACACTGAAGCTTTCTTT. It codes for CASSLHQVNTEAFF.

This clone has just one count. The junction departs from germline at one end; a sequencing error may be responsible. The V and J genes are TRBV6-1 and TRBJ2-7, with TRBD2 identical over 9 bases. The CDR3 is 16 amino acids. In germline, CDR1 is MNHNS, CDR2 SASEGT. CDR3 region: CASREASGRSTYEQYF. DNA for the CDR3: TGTGCCAGCAGGGAAGCCAGCGGGAGGTCCACCTACGAGCAGTACTTC.

V and J are TRBV6-5 and TRBJ1-1; the match to TRBD1 covers 8 bases. Per the germline V gene, CDR1 is MNHEY and CDR2 is SVGAGI. Trimming removed 4 bases from V and 1 base from J; junction bases left unmatched: 8. The CDR3 runs to 16 residues. CDR3 residues: CASSWADRGRNTEAFF. The CDR3, as DNA: TGTGCCAGCAGTTGGGCCGACAGGGGACGGAACACTGAAGCTTTCTTT.

This chain uses TRBV5-1 with TRBJ2-7, with 9 bases matching TRBD2. The CDR3 contains 15 residues. The germline gives CDR1 SGHRS, CDR2 YFSETQ. Trimming at V came to 5 bases and at J to 4 bases, leaving 10 bases not matched to a gene. The CDR3 region is CASSAGGGFWYEQYF. The CDR3 nucleotides are TGCGCCAGCAGTGCGGGAGGGGGATTCTGGTACGAGCAGTACTTC.

The chain combines TRBV6-6 with TRBJ1-1; D is undetermined. CDR1 is MNHNY and CDR2 is SVGAGI in the germline V gene (reference sequence). CDR3 length equals 14 residues. V lost 7 bases and J lost 1, with 13 bases in between. The CDR3 DNA sequence: TGTGCCAGCAAAACGCCCCTACAGAACACTGAAGCTTTCTTT. As protein: CASKTPLQNTEAFF.

V usage is TRBV6-6 and J usage is TRBJ2-7; no clear D gene. Trimming pared 6 bases from V and 3 bases from J, leaving 18 bases between. Per the germline V gene, CDR1 is MNHNY and CDR2 is SVGAGI (reference sequence). This CDR3 comprises 15 residues. CDR3 loop: CASRSYGPRNYEQYF. In DNA, the CDR3 is TGTGCCAGCAGGTCCTATGGGCCAAGGAACTACGAGCAGTACTTC.

CDR3 amino acids: CASSTTYEQYF. CDR3 bases: TGTGCCAGCAGCACCACATACGAGCAGTACTTC. The V and J genes are TRBV21-1 and TRBJ2-7; TRBD1 is the table's D call and was not checked against the DNA. TRBV21-1 is classified as a pseudogene. This CDR3 is built from 11 residues.

V and J are TRBV18 and TRBJ2-7, with D possibly matching TRBD1 (5 bases). CDR3 length: 13 amino acids. The V gene lost 0 bases and the J gene lost 5 bases, with 8 bases spanning the gap. The germline V gene has CDR1 KGHSH and CDR2 LQKENI. The CDR3 here is CASSPPGLHEQYF. CDR3 in DNA: TGTGCCAGCTCACCACCGGGGCTCCACGAGCAGTACTTC.

V gene TRBV19 combines with J gene TRBJ1-1; D unclear. CDR3 length: 13 residues. Deletions cut 7 bases from V and 2 bases from J, with 11 bases between. Germline CDR1 is LNHDA and CDR2 is SQIVND (reference sequence). CDR3 in amino acids: CASKLGINTEAFF. In DNA form, the CDR3 reads TGTGCCAGTAAACTAGGGATAAACACTGAAGCTTTCTTT.

The chain joins TRBV27 to TRBJ2-7; D may be TRBD2 (5 bases). The CDR3 totals 15 residues. Trimming left V 3 bases short and J 0 bases short, with 12 bases between. Germline V gene data show CDR1 as MNHEY and CDR2 as SMNVEV (reference sequence). Here the CDR3 reads CASSLASRSSYEQYF. In DNA, the CDR3 is TGTGCCAGCAGTTTGGCTAGCCGTAGCTCCTACGAGCAGTACTTC.

J is TRBJ1-4 and V is TRBV30, with TRBD1 as a possible D gene (5 bases). Trimming shortened V by 6 bases and J by 5 bases, and 13 bases separated the two germline ends. The CDR3 spans 13 residues. The germline CDR1 and CDR2 sequences are GTSNPN and SVGIG (reference sequence). CDR3 nucleotides: TGTGCCTGCTCCGGGACGGCGAATGAAAAACTGTTTTTT. This gives the protein CACSGTANEKLFF.

The chain has TRBV5-6 and TRBJ2-7; D unresolved. Trimming took off 3 bases at V and 3 bases at J, with 7 bases between the two ends. The CDR3 is 12 amino acids. CDR1 is SGHDT and CDR2 is YYEEEE in the germline V gene. The CDR3 is CASSWNIYEQYF. CDR3 nucleotide sequence: TGTGCCAGCAGCTGGAATATCTACGAGCAGTACTTC.

The chain has TRBV14 and TRBJ2-7, with no clear D. Trimming shortened V by 0 bases and J by 1 base, and 10 bases separated the two germline ends. CDR1 is SGHDN, CDR2 FVKESK, per germline. The CDR3 is made up of 15 amino acids. CDR3 bases: TGTGCCAGCAGCCAAGAGGTGGTCACGTCCTACGAGCAGTACTTC. Its protein product is CASSQEVVTSYEQYF.

This clone was counted a single time. The chain links TRBV18 to TRBJ2-5; D not certain. V was shortened by 2 bases and J by 7 bases, with 14 bases between the two germline ends. CDR3 length equals 14 residues. Germline V CDR1 and CDR2: KGHSH, LQKENI. CDR3: CASSPIGEVATQYF. In DNA form, the CDR3 reads TGTGCCAGCTCACCAATTGGAGAGGTTGCGACCCAGTACTTC.

This clone appeared a few times. The chain recombines TRBV18 with TRBJ1-1; D perhaps matches TRBD1 (5 bases). CDR1 and CDR2 from the germline V gene are KGHSH and LQKENI. The CDR3 runs to 15 residues. Between the trimmed V and J ends, which lost 3 bases and 1 base, there was a span of 12 bases. The CDR3 DNA is TGTGCCAGCTCACCCCAAGGGACGGCGAACACTGAAGCTTTCTTT. This gives the protein CASSPQGTANTEAFF. The whole variable domain, remainder taken from reference TRBV18 and TRBJ1-1, is NAGVMQNPRHLVRRRGQEARLRCSPMKGHSHVYWYRQLPEEGLKFMVYLQKENIIDESGMPKERFSAEFPKEGPSILRIQQVVRGDSAAYFCASSPQGTANTEAFFGQGTRLTVV.

Remarks on this clone: Other DNA sequences in the same sample also yield this CDR3. The CDR3 region is CASSRDRNTEAFF. CDR3 in DNA: TGTGCCAGCAGCCGGGACAGGAACACTGAAGCTTTCTTT. The gene calls are TRBV6-5 and TRBJ1-1; 7 bases fit TRBD1. From germline, CDR1 is MNHEY and CDR2 SVGAGI. This CDR3 contains 13 residues. After removal of 6 bases from V and 1 base from J, the junction contained 2 bases not matched to a gene.

The rearrangement uses TRBV28 and TRBJ1-2, with D uncertain. CDR1 and CDR2 from the germline V gene are MDHEN and SYDVKM. Trimming took off 6 bases at V and 6 bases at J, with 14 bases between the two ends. The CDR3 is 13 residues long. The CDR3 is CASSPFGSNGYTF. The CDR3 DNA reads TGTGCCAGCAGCCCCTTTGGTAGCAATGGCTACACCTTC.

Concerning this clone itself: The same CDR3 also results from other DNA sequences found in this sample. The V call is TRBV12-5, the J call TRBJ2-7; no firm D call. V was clipped by 1 base and J by 3 bases, with 7 bases between them. Germline assignment: CDR1 LGHNT and CDR2 FRNRAP. CDR3 length: 13 residues. The CDR3 bases are TGTGCTAGTGGTTTGGGTCTGAGCTACGAGCAGTACTTC. Protein: CASGLGLSYEQYF.

The chain recombines TRBV5-1 with TRBJ2-3; 11 bases fit TRBD2. The CDR3 sequence is 16 residues long. Germline-derived CDR1 and CDR2 are SGHRS and YFSETQ. Losses at the gene ends were 4 bases for V and 5 bases for J; bases not matched to a gene: 9. The DNA of the CDR3 is TGCGCCAGCAGCCGTGATAGCGGGGGGGCCGGAGATACGCAGTATTTT. Residues: CASSRDSGGAGDTQYF.

The genes are TRBV19 and TRBJ2-7, with 8 nucleotides matching TRBD2. Trimming at V came to 1 base and at J to 2 bases, leaving 4 bases not matched to a gene. Germline V gene sequence: CDR1 LNHDA, CDR2 SQIVND (reference sequence). This CDR3 contains 15 residues. Written as DNA, the CDR3 is TGTGCCAGTAGTATAGGGCCGGGAGGGACCTACGAGCAGTACTTC. This sequence encodes CASSIGPGGTYEQYF.

In this sample, this clone turned up a few times. The same CDR3 arises from other DNA sequences in this sample as well. This chain links TRBV10-3 with TRBJ2-2; no clear D gene. V was cut by 0 bases and J by 1 base, with 6 bases left in between. The CDR3 has 15 residues. Per germline, CDR1 ENHRY and CDR2 SYGVKD. The CDR3 nucleotides read TGTGCCATCAGTGAGTCGAAGGGGAACACCGGGGAGCTGTTTTTT. As protein: CAISESKGNTGELFF.